The clone carrying this TCR beta chain was seen only a few times. Antigen unknown. This sample was taken from a study of T cells after yellow fever vaccination. Across the whole study: SMART-Seq v4 Ultra Low Input handled preparation of low-cell-number fractions. Findings and caveats of the study: The CD4 compartment and the CD8 compartment contained a small share of clonotypes in common. The study noted that FACS-sorted repertoires could contain abundant clonotypes contaminating from the bulk population.

TCRdb called the 5' RACE reads again in MiXCR, with one record for every CDR3 protein. The repertoire holds 200,000 to 300,000 distinct CDR3 sequences, with 10% to 15% as singletons. Germline values: CDR1 KGHSH, CDR2 LQKENI. V was pared by 6 bases and J by 6 bases, with 10 bases of the junction left unmatched. The CDR3 is 14 residues long. This clonotype was obtained from a man aged 30 to 45 who received the YFV17D yellow fever vaccine. This rearrangement joins TRBV18 to TRBJ2-7, with 8 nucleotides matching TRBD2. Source: CD4+ T cells sorted from PBMCs, taken 45 days after the yellow fever booster vaccination. CDR3 sequence (DNA): TGTGCCAGCTCCTTCGAGCGGGAGACGTCCGAGCAGTACTTC. It is translated as CASSFERETSEQYF.